These 2 T cell receptor beta chains originate from one sample sequenced in a study of T cell responses to AZD1222 COVID-19 vaccine. The repertoire was sequenced with immunoSEQ multiplex PCR; TCRdb's copy has only in-frame clones and lacks some. The table has about 140,000 clones, approximately 90% seen once. This sample comprised peripheral blood, obtained on day 0 of AZD1222 vaccination. Receptor source: an adult in good health.

V usage is TRBV28 and J usage is TRBJ2-1; 13 bases are a match to TRBD2. The CDR3 sequence is 15 residues long. V dropped 5 bases and J dropped 8; count of bases not matched to a gene: 6. Germline CDR1 reads MDHEN; CDR2 reads SYDVKM. CDR3: CASSPRTSGSDEQFF. CDR3 coding DNA: TGTGCCAGCAGTCCCAGGACTAGCGGGAGCGATGAGCAGTTCTTC. Full variable domain (remainder filled in from reference TRBV28 and TRBJ2-1): DVKVTQSSRYLVKRTGEKVFLECVQDMDHENMFWYRQDPGLGLRLIYFSYDVKMKEKGDIPEGYSVSREKKERFSLILESASTNQTSMYLCASSPRTSGSDEQFFGPGTRLTVL.

The rearrangement links TRBV9 to TRBJ1-2; perhaps TRBD1 as D (5 bases). Germline CDR1 is SGDLS and CDR2 is YYNGEE. V was cut by 4 bases and J by 8 bases, with 15 bases left in between. This CDR3 region has 13 residues. The DNA of the CDR3 is TGTGCCAGCAGCATACCAGGGTATCGGGGCTACACCTTC. Protein sequence: CASSIPGYRGYTF.